The 16 T cell receptor beta chains below all came from one sample that was sequenced in a study of shared clonotypes between healthy human individuals. Produced via immunoSEQ multiplex PCR; TCRdb's table is partial and in-frame only. The repertoire consists of about 2.2 million clones, with 90% to 95% occurring once and the leading ten covering about 1.7%. The naive CD8 fraction comprised CD45RO-negative cells positively selected for CCR7 and excluded terminally differentiated effector memory CD45RA+ cells. Sequences were obtained from naive CD8+ T cells from PBMCs. These receptors came from a man between 18 and 29 years old in good health. Some clones in this sample may be carry-over from other donors' samples.

The rearrangement uses TRBV10-3 and TRBJ2-2; 8 bases fit TRBD1. The V and J ends lost 0 bases and 4 bases, in that order; junction bases with no gene match: 7. This CDR3 is built from 17 residues. Germline lookup yields CDR1 ENHRY and CDR2 SYGVKD. Here the CDR3 reads CAISESRTGSITGELFF. DNA of the CDR3: TGTGCCATCAGTGAGTCTAGGACAGGGTCGATCACCGGGGAGCTGTTTTTT.

The rearrangement joins TRBV25-1 to TRBJ2-5; no clear D. The V and J ends lost 1 base and 3 bases respectively, with 6 bases between them. The CDR3 loop spans 13 amino acids. Germline V gives CDR1 MGHDK, CDR2 SYGVNS. The CDR3 here is CASSEFEEETQYF. The CDR3 bases are TGTGCCAGCAGTGAATTCGAGGAAGAGACCCAGTACTTC.

J is TRBJ1-1 and V is TRBV5-4; D not resolved. Germline V CDR1 and CDR2: SGHNT, YYREEE (reference sequence). This CDR3 is 15 amino acids long. With 2 bases removed from V and 0 bases from J, the gap between germline ends came to 11 bases. In nucleotides, the CDR3 is TGTGCCAGCAGCTTCCCGTTGGGTCTGAACACTGAAGCTTTCTTT. Its protein is CASSFPLGLNTEAFF.

The CDR3 sequence is CAIRLTDTGELFF. CDR3 DNA: TGTGCCATCAGGCTGACAGACACCGGGGAGCTGTTTTTT. The rearrangement joins TRBV10-3 to TRBJ2-2, with D possibly TRBD1 on 5 matching bases. The V and J ends lost 6 bases and 3 bases respectively, with 8 bases between them. The CDR3 totals 13 residues. Germline loops: CDR1 ENHRY, CDR2 SYGVKD.

The chain recombines TRBV2 with TRBJ2-2; the D call may be TRBD1 or TRBD2 (5 bases each). V shed 1 base and J shed 4 bases, with 13 bases lying between them. The CDR3 extends over 16 amino acids. The germline gives CDR1 SNHLY, CDR2 FYNNEI. CDR3 nucleotides: TGTGCCAGCAGTGAAGAGGGGTCGGGAAGCACCGGGGAGCTGTTTTTT. It codes for CASSEEGSGSTGELFF.

The gene calls are TRBV11-3 and TRBJ2-1, with TRBD2 identical over 7 bases. In germline, CDR1 is SGHNT, CDR2 YENEEA. Trimming cost V 1 base and J 5 bases; bases outside gene matches: 14. This CDR3 is 18 amino acids long. CDR3 loop: CASSLASLGSGYDNEQFF. CDR3 DNA: TGTGCCAGCAGCTTAGCGTCGTTGGGTAGCGGGTATGACAATGAGCAGTTCTTC.

The V and J genes are TRBV18 and TRBJ2-3; 13 positions agree with TRBD2. In germline, CDR1 is KGHSH, CDR2 LQKENI. The J segment lost 6 bases and the V segment lost 3 bases, leaving 9 bases of the junction unmatched. The CDR3 runs 17 residues. The CDR3 DNA follows: TGTGCCAGCTCACCTTCCCCACTAGCGGGAGGGCCCGATACGCAGTATTTT. This gives the protein CASSPSPLAGGPDTQYF.

This clone was seen only a few times. This chain links TRBV11-2 with TRBJ1-2; maybe TRBD1 (5 bases). CDR3 length: 13 residues. From germline, CDR1 is SGHAT and CDR2 FQNNGV. Trimming removed 4 bases at V and 4 bases at J, with 10 bases between. CDR3 nucleotide sequence: TGTGCCAGCAGCTCCTCGGGGACCTATGGCTACACCTTC. This codes for CASSSSGTYGYTF.

The chain joins TRBV4-3 to TRBJ2-7, with D hard to call. Trimming pared 0 bases from V and 3 bases from J, leaving 9 bases between. Per germline, CDR1 LGHNA and CDR2 YSLEER. The CDR3 has 14 amino acids. In DNA form, the CDR3 reads TGCGCCAGCAGCCAAGAGGTTGGGGTCTACGAGCAGTACTTC. Amino acid sequence: CASSQEVGVYEQYF.

In its sample, this clone was seen a few times. The chain links TRBV9 to TRBJ1-2, with TRBD1 matching over 7 bases. Losses at the gene ends were 10 bases for V and 6 bases for J; bases not matched to a gene: 6. This CDR3 contains 11 residues. Germline V gene data show CDR1 as SGDLS and CDR2 as YYNGEE. The CDR3 DNA reads as TGTGCCCGGGGACAGCAGGATGGCTACACCTTC. Translated, it gives CARGQQDGYTF.

In regard to this clone: The same CDR3 can be traced to other DNA sequences in this sample. This sequence joins TRBV27 and TRBJ2-7; tentatively, D is TRBD2 (6 bases). Germline lookup yields CDR1 MNHEY and CDR2 SMNVEV (reference sequence). Trimming left V 0 bases short and J 1 base short, with 7 bases between. This CDR3 spans 14 amino acids. The CDR3 region is CASSLSGGSYEQYF. CDR3 sequence (DNA): TGTGCCAGCAGTTTATCCGGAGGGTCCTACGAGCAGTACTTC.

The chain uses TRBV28 and TRBJ1-1, with D hard to call. V was trimmed by 3 bases and J by 10 bases, leaving 18 bases between them. Per the germline V gene, CDR1 is MDHEN and CDR2 is SYDVKM. The CDR3 contains 14 residues. Here the CDR3 DNA reads TGTGCCAGCAGTTTCGGCAGCCAGACCTGGTTAGCTTTCTTT. It codes for CASSFGSQTWLAFF.

The chain employs TRBV5-5 and TRBJ1-1; D is possibly TRBD1 (6 bases). Trimming left V 5 bases short and J 3 bases short, with 8 bases between. Germline assignment: CDR1 SGHKS and CDR2 YYEKEE (reference sequence). The CDR3 runs 12 residues. The CDR3 DNA reads as TGTGCCAGCAGAGGGGGATACACTGAAGCTTTCTTT. Its protein product is CASRGGYTEAFF.

V and J are TRBV21-1 and TRBJ2-5. TRBV21-1 is annotated as a pseudogene. This CDR3 is 14 amino acids long. The CDR3 is CASSSRTLEETQYF. CDR3 in DNA: TGTGCCAGCAGCTCGCGGACACTAGAAGAGACCCAGTACTTC.

The genes are TRBV9 and TRBJ2-2; maybe TRBD1 (6 bases). Germline V CDR1 and CDR2: SGDLS, YYNGEE. Trimming removed 3 bases at V and 4 bases at J, with 19 bases between. This CDR3 has 17 residues. Here the CDR3 reads CASSENPGHRGTGELFF. DNA for the CDR3: TGTGCCAGCAGCGAAAACCCGGGACATAGAGGCACCGGGGAGCTGTTTTTT. Together with reference TRBV9 and TRBJ2-2, the CDR3 gives the full variable domain: DSGVTQTPKHLITATGQRVTLRCSPRSGDLSVYWYQQSLDQGLQFLIQYYNGEERAKGNILERFSAQQFPDLHSELNLSSLELGDSALYFCASSENPGHRGTGELFFGEGSRLTVL.

The sample holds one count of this clone. The gene calls are TRBV2 and TRBJ2-1; 10 positions match TRBD2. Germline CDR1 reads SNHLY; CDR2 reads FYNNEI. This CDR3 is built from 15 residues. The V and J ends lost 6 bases and 5 bases, in that order; junction bases with no gene match: 7. The CDR3 is CASRETSGTNNEQFF. The DNA for the CDR3 is TGTGCCAGCAGGGAAACTAGCGGGACCAACAATGAGCAGTTCTTC.